A single sample gave rise to the 31 T cell receptor beta chains below, sequenced in a study of cytomegalovirus exposure and HLA in healthy donors. PCR primers comprised 60 Vbeta and 13 Jbeta primers. Measured with immunoSEQ multiplex PCR; TCRdb has only the in-frame clones, and not every one. Here the sample spans some 150,000 clones, roughly 77% being singletons. Specimen: PBMCs. These receptors all come from a young man in good health and CMV-seropositive.

The gene calls are TRBV28 and TRBJ2-1; a weak D match, TRBD1 (7 bases). With 4 bases removed from V and 4 bases from J, the gap between germline ends came to 11 bases. Germline-derived CDR1 and CDR2 are MDHEN and SYDVKM. CDR3 length equals 14 residues. The DNA of the CDR3 is TGTGCCAGCAGTTCAGGGGGGCAATACAATGAGCAGTTCTTC. It codes for CASSSGGQYNEQFF.

This sequence joins TRBV6-1 and TRBJ2-1; no definite D call. V was trimmed by 6 bases and J by 3 bases, leaving 6 bases between them. The germline CDR1 and CDR2 sequences are MNHNS and SASEGT. The CDR3 is 12 amino acids. The CDR3 loop reads CASREHYNEQFF. CDR3 sequence (DNA): TGTGCCAGCAGGGAACACTACAATGAGCAGTTCTTC.

V gene TRBV4-1 combines with J gene TRBJ1-1; possibly TRBD1 for D (5 bases). This CDR3 region has 14 residues. Germline lookup yields CDR1 MGHRA and CDR2 YSYEKL. V was cut by 4 bases and J by 0 bases, with 9 bases left in between. CDR3 amino acids: CASSPEGVNTEAFF. The CDR3 DNA follows: TGCGCCAGCAGCCCCGAAGGGGTGAACACTGAAGCTTTCTTT.

The chain joins TRBV25-1 to TRBJ2-1; TRBD2 matches 11 bases. Trimming cost V 4 bases and J 5 bases; bases outside gene matches: 13. The germline CDR1 and CDR2 sequences are MGHDK and SYGVNS. The CDR3 runs 18 residues. The CDR3 DNA sequence: TGTGCCAGCAGTGGAAACCGACCGGGACTAGCGGTGAACAATGAGCAGTTCTTC. The encoded protein is CASSGNRPGLAVNNEQFF.

The V and J genes are TRBV2 and TRBJ1-2, with D tentatively TRBD1 (5 bases). Germline V CDR1 and CDR2: SNHLY, FYNNEI. Trimming stripped 8 bases from V and 5 bases from J, with 18 bases between. CDR3 length: 14 amino acids. This CDR3 reads CASLTAAGDYGYTF. CDR3 nucleotide sequence: TGTGCCAGCCTCACAGCAGCGGGGGATTATGGCTACACCTTC.

This chain uses TRBV9 with TRBJ2-7; D uncertain. The germline V gene encodes CDR1 SGDLS and CDR2 YYNGEE. The V end was cut by 0 bases, the J end by 4 bases, with 8 bases between. CDR3 length: 13 amino acids. The CDR3 DNA follows: TGTGCCAGCAGCGTAGCGGAGAATTACGAGCAGTACTTC. Its translation is CASSVAENYEQYF.

The chain is built from TRBV30 and TRBJ1-6; weak D call: TRBD1 (5 bases). CDR3 length: 13 residues. The ends were cut back, 1 base at V and 9 bases at J, with 10 bases in the middle. Germline V lookup: CDR1 GTSNPN, CDR2 SVGIG (reference sequence). CDR3 bases: TGTGCCTGGAGTGCGGCGGGGGGTTCACCCCTCCACTTT. This encodes CAWSAAGGSPLHF.

The V and J genes are TRBV5-6 and TRBJ2-7; D might be TRBD2 (6 bases). The length of the CDR3 is 12 residues. Trimming removed 2 bases from V and 9 bases from J, with 12 bases in between. Germline V gene data show CDR1 as SGHDT and CDR2 as YYEEEE. CDR3 sequence reads: CASSFGREAQYF. The CDR3 DNA sequence: TGTGCCAGCAGCTTCGGAAGGGAGGCGCAGTACTTC.

This sequence joins TRBV4-2 and TRBJ2-2; D may be TRBD2 (7 bases). Trimming left V 0 bases short and J 4 bases short, with 15 bases between. CDR1 is LGHNA and CDR2 is YNFKEQ in the germline V gene. The length of the CDR3 is 17 residues. The CDR3 here is CASSQDALGGATGELFF. CDR3 DNA: TGTGCCAGCAGCCAAGATGCCCTGGGGGGGGCCACCGGGGAGCTGTTTTTT.

The chain employs TRBV19 and TRBJ2-5; 15 positions match TRBD2. Germline CDR1 is LNHDA and CDR2 is SQIVND (reference sequence). The V and J ends lost 8 bases and 2 bases, in that order; junction bases with no gene match: 3. This CDR3 has 15 residues. This CDR3 reads CASGGLAGGQETQYF. The CDR3 region has the DNA TGTGCCAGTGGGGGACTAGCGGGGGGACAAGAGACCCAGTACTTC.

The J gene is TRBJ2-5, the V gene TRBV29-1, with 10 bases fitting TRBD1. This CDR3 comprises 12 residues. The V and J ends lost 5 bases and 4 bases, in that order; junction bases with no gene match: 1. CDR1 is SQVTM and CDR2 is ANQGSEA in the germline V gene. Here the CDR3 reads CSVRTGGETQYF. The CDR3, as DNA: TGCAGCGTTCGGACAGGGGGAGAGACCCAGTACTTC. The entire variable domain, with the rest obtained from reference TRBV29-1 and TRBJ2-5, is as follows: SAVISQKPSRDICQRGTSLTIQCQVDSQVTMMFWYRQQPGQSLTLIATANQGSEATYESGFVIDKFPISRPNLTFSTLTVSNMSPEDSSIYLCSVRTGGETQYFGPGTRLLVL.

CDR3 sequence (DNA): TGTGCCAGCAGCTCGGAGGTGATGCCGCCCCGAGCTTTCTTT. It specifies CASSSEVMPPRAFF. The chain combines TRBV5-4 with TRBJ1-1; no reliable D call. The CDR3 runs to 14 residues. Germline CDR1 is SGHNT and CDR2 is YYREEE (reference sequence). Trimming took off 3 bases at V and 10 bases at J, with 19 bases between the two ends.

The chain has TRBV28 and TRBJ2-7, with 7 bases fitting TRBD1. The CDR3 extends over 14 amino acids. The germline gives CDR1 MDHEN, CDR2 SYDVKM. V lost 3 bases to trimming and J lost 2 bases; unmatched junction nucleotides: 4. The CDR3 here is CASSLLGQAYEQYF. The CDR3 DNA follows: TGTGCCAGCAGTTTGCTTGGACAGGCCTACGAGCAGTACTTC.

In DNA form, the CDR3 reads TGTGCCATCAGTGAGTCTGTCAGGGAGGGTCAGACTGAAGCTTTCTTT. This sequence encodes CAISESVREGQTEAFF. V is TRBV10-3 and J is TRBJ1-1, with D possibly matching TRBD1 (5 bases). CDR3 size: 16 residues. Looked up from germline, CDR1 is ENHRY and CDR2 is SYGVKD. Trimming left V 0 bases short and J 5 bases short, with 16 bases between.

This clone was recorded only once. The rearrangement uses TRBV5-4 and TRBJ1-1, with 8 nucleotides matching TRBD1. The trim removed 4 bases at V and 11 bases at J, leaving 7 bases unmatched. The CDR3 runs 12 residues. Germline assignment: CDR1 SGHNT and CDR2 YYREEE (reference sequence). CDR3 sequence (DNA): TGTGCCAGCAGCGTAGGACAGGGAGCTGCTTTCTTT. Protein product: CASSVGQGAAFF.

The CDR3 DNA reads as TGTGCCAGCAGAAGACAGGGGGTCGGTCAGCCCCAGCATTTT. Translated, it gives CASRRQGVGQPQHF. This chain links TRBV5-6 with TRBJ1-5, with 9 bases identical to TRBD1. J lost 6 bases, V lost 5 bases, and 6 bases had no gene match. The CDR3 sequence is 14 residues long. Germline V lookup: CDR1 SGHDT, CDR2 YYEEEE. The full variable domain, with the rest looked up from reference TRBV5-6 and TRBJ1-5, is DAGVTQSPTHLIKTRGQQVTLRCSPKSGHDTVSWYQQALGQGPQFIFQYYEEEERQRGNFPDRFSGHQFPNYSSELNVNALLLGDSALYLCASRRQGVGQPQHFGDGTRLSIL.

The chain has TRBV7-9 and TRBJ2-7, with a tentative D call TRBD2 (5 bases). Looked up from germline, CDR1 is SEHNR and CDR2 is FQNEAQ (reference sequence). Trimming took off 5 bases at V and 2 bases at J, with 10 bases between the two ends. The CDR3 has 13 residues. The CDR3 sequence is CASSEGGAYEQYF. In nucleotides, the CDR3 is TGTGCCAGCAGCGAGGGTGGGGCCTACGAGCAGTACTTC.

V usage is TRBV15 and J usage is TRBJ2-7; TRBD1 agrees at 9 bases. This CDR3 has 14 residues. From germline, CDR1 is LNHNV and CDR2 YYDKDF (reference sequence). Trimming at V came to 9 bases and at J to 3 bases, leaving 9 bases not matched to a gene. CDR3: CATTQQGALYEQYF. The CDR3 nucleotides read TGTGCCACGACTCAACAGGGGGCTCTCTACGAGCAGTACTTC.

J is TRBJ2-1 and V is TRBV11-3, with TRBD2 as a possible D gene (6 bases). Germline CDR1 SGHNT, CDR2 YENEEA. The CDR3 length is 15 residues. V lost 2 bases, J lost 0 bases, and 8 bases lay in between. CDR3 nucleotides: TGTGCCAGCAGCTTACGTAGCGGCTCCTACAATGAGCAGTTCTTC. Encoded protein: CASSLRSGSYNEQFF.

The chain carries TRBV10-1 and TRBJ1-4; possibly TRBD1 for D (6 bases). V shed 6 bases and J shed 1 base, with 15 bases lying between them. The CDR3 sequence is 16 residues long. Looked up from germline, CDR1 is WNHNN and CDR2 is SYGVQD (reference sequence). The CDR3 loop is CASRALGARTNEKLFF. The CDR3 DNA is TGCGCCAGCAGGGCGTTGGGGGCGCGAACTAATGAAAAACTGTTTTTT.

This clone appeared a single time. The chain joins TRBV29-1 to TRBJ1-1; D is unclear. V shed 5 bases and J shed 4 bases, with 11 bases lying between them. Germline V gene sequence: CDR1 SQVTM, CDR2 ANQGSEA. The CDR3 runs to 12 residues. CDR3 region: CSVLTGSTEAFF. The CDR3 region has the DNA TGCAGCGTTCTGACCGGGAGCACTGAAGCTTTCTTT.

The chain combines TRBV5-6 with TRBJ1-2, with a weak D call TRBD1 (6 bases). The CDR3 is 15 residues long. CDR1 SGHDT and CDR2 YYEEEE come from the germline V gene. Trimming cost V 5 bases and J 6 bases, with 20 bases left between them. The CDR3 DNA reads TGTGCCAGCAGGGCCCCGGACAGTCGAATAGATGGCTACACCTTC. It yields the protein CASRAPDSRIDGYTF.

This clone was counted only a few times. In the same sample, other DNA sequences code for this CDR3. The chain joins TRBV5-1 to TRBJ2-3; TRBD2 aligns across 9 bases. With 0 bases clipped from V and 5 bases from J, the junction kept 7 bases outside the gene matches. Germline CDR1 reads SGHRS; CDR2 reads YFSETQ. The CDR3 loop spans 16 amino acids. The CDR3 reads CASSLEGGGAIDTQYF. In DNA form, the CDR3 reads TGCGCCAGCAGCTTGGAGGGCGGGGGGGCCATAGATACGCAGTATTTT.

The rearrangement joins TRBV4-1 to TRBJ1-5; TRBD1 matches 7 bases. The CDR3 spans 16 residues. Germline CDR1 is MGHRA and CDR2 is YSYEKL. Trimming took 0 bases from V and 0 from J; bases not matched to a gene: 2. The CDR3 bases are TGCGCCAGCAGCCAAGATAGGACAGGTAGCAATCAGCCCCAGCATTTT. Its translation: CASSQDRTGSNQPQHF.

The rearrangement uses TRBV2 and TRBJ2-7; 8 nucleotides agree with TRBD1. Germline V gene data show CDR1 as SNHLY and CDR2 as FYNNEI. Germline trimming cut 4 bases from V and 1 base from J; bases unmatched to any gene: 6. The CDR3 is 15 residues long. The CDR3 loop reads CASSGIRDRSYEQYF. CDR3 nucleotides: TGTGCCAGCAGTGGCATCAGGGACAGGTCCTACGAGCAGTACTTC.

The chain links TRBV4-1 to TRBJ1-5; D is unresolved. With 4 bases removed from V and 6 bases from J, the gap between germline ends came to 10 bases. The CDR3 length is 13 residues. CDR1 MGHRA and CDR2 YSYEKL come from the germline V gene. CDR3 sequence reads: CASSPHEGQPQHF. DNA for the CDR3: TGCGCCAGCAGCCCGCACGAGGGTCAGCCCCAGCATTTT.

The chain carries TRBV19 and TRBJ1-2; 7 nucleotides match TRBD1. Germline V gives CDR1 LNHDA, CDR2 SQIVND (reference sequence). This CDR3 is 15 amino acids long. J lost 2 bases, V lost 5 bases, and 8 bases had no gene match. In DNA form, the CDR3 reads TGTGCCAGTAGTGGGATGACAGGGCACAACTATGGCTACACCTTC. This translates into CASSGMTGHNYGYTF.

CDR3 nucleotide sequence: TGTGCCAGCAGCTCGACAGGGGTGGAGGAAAAACTGTTTTTT. The encoded protein is CASSSTGVEEKLFF. V usage is TRBV7-2 and J usage is TRBJ1-4, with 8 bases lining up with TRBD1. In germline, CDR1 is SGHTA, CDR2 FQGNSA. The J segment lost 8 bases and the V segment lost 4 bases, leaving 6 bases of the junction unmatched. The CDR3 loop spans 14 amino acids.

The V call is TRBV7-3, the J call TRBJ1-1; D is uncertain. V was trimmed by 1 base and J by 0 bases, leaving 9 bases between them. The germline gives CDR1 SGHTA, CDR2 FQGTGA. The CDR3 sequence is 15 residues long. The CDR3 sequence is CASSLNGELNTEAFF. CDR3 sequence (DNA): TGTGCCAGCAGCTTAAATGGGGAGTTGAACACTGAAGCTTTCTTT.

The rearrangement joins TRBV7-9 to TRBJ2-7, with unresolved D. The CDR3 runs 14 residues. V was clipped by 9 bases and J by 2 bases, with 17 bases between them. CDR1 SEHNR and CDR2 FQNEAQ come from the germline V gene (reference sequence). The CDR3 nucleotides are TGTGCCAGTTCTACCCCTGAGATTCCCTACGAGCAGTACTTC. Protein product: CASSTPEIPYEQYF. The whole variable domain, remainder taken from reference TRBV7-9 and TRBJ2-7, is DTGVSQNPRHKITKRGQNVTFRCDPISEHNRLYWYRQTLGQGPEFLTYFQNEAQLEKSRLLSDRFSAERPKGSFSTLEIQRTEQGDSAMYLCASSTPEIPYEQYFGPGTRLTVT.

This clone has just a few counts. The chain couples TRBV9 to TRBJ2-5; 7 bases are shared with TRBD1. The germline V gene has CDR1 SGDLS and CDR2 YYNGEE. The CDR3 extends over 13 amino acids. Trimming at V came to 4 bases and at J to 2 bases, leaving 2 bases not matched to a gene. In nucleotides, the CDR3 is TGTGCCAGCAGCACAGGGGTACAAGAGACCCAGTACTTC. This sequence encodes CASSTGVQETQYF.